The clone carrying this T cell receptor beta chain was detected many times. Its antigen is currently unknown. This entry comes from a study of blood T cells in healthy people across ages. Study findings and constraints: Both higher diversity and more naive CD4+ cells marked long-lived donors when set against aged donors. Older individuals had lower TCR beta diversity per million T cells (the decline was roughly linear).

The authors ran a second PCR of about 7 to 11 cycles using a sample-barcoded 5' primer and a J-beta primer mix. Each cDNA molecule received a tag from a template-switch adaptor that had 12 random nucleotides. TCRdb ran MiXCR on the 5' RACE reads and lists one entry per CDR3 protein. Seen here are about 780,000 distinct CDR3 sequences, roughly 46% observed once, and the top ten hold less than 20%. The TCR was taken from a man older than 75 in good health. The sample was blood.

The DNA of the CDR3 is TGTGCCAGCAGTCGCCTTGACCCGAGCCATGAGCAGTTCTTC. Residues: CASSRLDPSHEQFF. The rearrangement links TRBV3-1 to TRBJ2-1; D gene unclear. Germline loops: CDR1 LGHDT, CDR2 YNNKEL (reference sequence). The V gene lost 6 bases and the J gene lost 8 bases, with 17 bases spanning the gap. The CDR3 has 14 amino acids.